What follows are 3 T cell receptor beta chains derived from one specimen sequenced in a study of T cells in women clearing cervical HPV infection. Assay used: immunoSEQ multiplex PCR; TCRdb lists only in-frame clones, some missing. The sample table includes about 45,000 clones. Sequencing input: blood buffy coat. All receptors derive from a woman aged 18-70 years with a cervical HPV16 infection that either progressed to CIN3+ or cleared (not recorded which).

Of note for this clone: The CDR3 end lies 3 residues beyond the end of the read and is filled in from the germline J gene. The chain carries TRBV28 and TRBJ2-3; 8 bases match TRBD2. The CDR3 length is 14 residues. V trimming: 4 bases; J trimming: 4 bases; junction bases outside the gene matches: 4. Germline-derived CDR1 and CDR2 are MDHEN and SYDVKM. The CDR3 protein is CASSSRGGPDTQYF. CDR3 DNA (partial): TGTGCCAGCAGTTCCCGGGGGGGCCCAGATACG.

Points on this clone: The read ends 3 residues shy of where the CDR3 ends; the end is completed using the germline J gene. V and J are TRBV4-1 and TRBJ2-2; D uncertain. This CDR3 contains 17 residues. Germline assignment: CDR1 MGHRA and CDR2 YSYEKL. The CDR3 loop reads CASSQDNPIVGNSPLFF. The CDR3 DNA, read in part, is TGCGCCAGCAGCCAAGATAACCCTATAGTCGGTAATTCACCG.

As to this clone: The missing CDR3 end, 3 residues past where the read stops, is filled in from the germline J gene. V gene TRBV20-1 combines with J gene TRBJ2-3; 14 nucleotides align to TRBD2. Germline V gene data show CDR1 as DFQATT and CDR2 as SNEGSKA (reference sequence). The CDR3 spans 13 residues. The sequenced CDR3 bases are TGCAGTGCCTCGGGACTAGCGGGGGAGACG. Protein product: CSASGLAGET. The CDR3 in its entirety is CSASGLAGETQYF.